Below are 7 T cell receptor beta chains sequenced from a single sample in a study of PD-L1 blockade in urothelial cancer. The time point: pretreatment peripheral blood. The protocol was immunoSEQ multiplex PCR, while the TCRdb copy is restricted to in-frame clones and leaves out a portion. This table holds 45,000 to 50,000 clones, less than 85% found once. Sample: PBMCs, taken around atezolizumab (anti-PD-L1) treatment. These receptors were taken from a man in his sixties or seventies with urothelial cancer.

This clone was counted once. The chain uses TRBV14 and TRBJ1-4; D is undetermined. The CDR3 has 16 residues. Germline CDR1 reads SGHDN; CDR2 reads FVKESK. Trimming pared 3 bases from V and 0 bases from J, leaving 11 bases between. CDR3 sequence: CASSHGRGATNEKLFF. For the CDR3, the DNA is TGTGCCAGCAGCCACGGCCGGGGAGCAACTAATGAAAAACTGTTTTTT.

This clone was recorded once. The chain joins TRBV28 to TRBJ2-7; 12 bases match TRBD2. V dropped 6 bases and J dropped 3; count of bases not matched to a gene: 3. Germline V CDR1 and CDR2: MDHEN, SYDVKM. The CDR3 totals 14 residues. The CDR3, as DNA: TGTGCCAGCAGGACTAGCGGGAGAGTCTACGAGCAGTACTTC. Its protein is CASRTSGRVYEQYF.

The rearrangement uses TRBV28 and TRBJ2-4; 8 nucleotides match TRBD1. With V trimmed by 4 bases and J by 0 bases, 2 bases remained unmatched. The CDR3 contains 15 residues. Germline lookup yields CDR1 MDHEN and CDR2 SYDVKM. The CDR3 loop reads CASSWGQVAKNIQYF. The CDR3 DNA follows: TGTGCCAGCAGTTGGGGACAGGTAGCCAAAAACATTCAGTACTTC.

Only a few counts were recorded for this clone. V gene TRBV10-3 combines with J gene TRBJ2-7; D is unresolved. V lost 4 bases, J lost 5 bases, and 24 bases lay in between. CDR1 and CDR2 (germline): ENHRY, SYGVKD. The CDR3 totals 17 residues. This CDR3 reads CAISAGYLGTGGDEQYF. The CDR3 region has the DNA TGTGCCATCAGTGCCGGGTACCTAGGTACGGGTGGCGACGAGCAGTACTTC.

The J gene is TRBJ2-5, the V gene TRBV5-4; 16 bases map to TRBD2. The CDR3 has 17 residues. V was pared by 5 bases and J by 5 bases, with 9 bases of the junction left unmatched. Looked up from germline, CDR1 is SGHNT and CDR2 is YYREEE (reference sequence). CDR3 bases: TGTGCCAGCAGGCCCGGGACTAGCGGGAGGGCCGGTGAGACCCAGTACTTC. The encoded protein is CASRPGTSGRAGETQYF.

The chain uses TRBV5-4 and TRBJ2-3; 9 positions match TRBD1. Germline CDR1 SGHNT, CDR2 YYREEE (reference sequence). The length of the CDR3 is 15 residues. V gave up 6 bases and J gave up 4 bases; unmatched junction bases: 9. The CDR3, as DNA: TGTGCCAGCAAACAAACAGGGGGCGCGTCAGATACGCAGTATTTT. Its translation is CASKQTGGASDTQYF.

The rearrangement joins TRBV6-4 to TRBJ2-1; TRBD2 aligns across 12 bases. V lost 0 bases to trimming and J lost 6 bases; unmatched junction nucleotides: 0. The V gene's germline CDR1 is MRHNA and CDR2 SNTAGT. The CDR3 loop spans 15 amino acids. The CDR3 loop is CASSDSTSGSNEQFF. The CDR3 DNA follows: TGTGCCAGCAGTGACTCGACTAGCGGGAGCAATGAGCAGTTCTTC.